The clone carrying this TCR beta chain was picked up one time. This sample was taken from a study of blood T cell repertoires in COVID-19. CDR3 length: 11 residues. Trimming stripped 4 bases from V and 6 bases from J, with 6 bases between. CDR1 MDHEN and CDR2 SYDVKM come from the germline V gene. Study processing details: Using reference gene primer amplification, nucleated cell counts were estimated. Data came from immunoSEQ multiplex PCR; TCRdb stores just in-frame clones and leaves some out. The D gene and trimming were derived from the DNA, and the V and J assignments and clone size from that table. The sample shows over 120,000 clones, 81% of them seen only once.

The source material was peripheral blood. This sequence was found in a human donor in a cohort sampled during active COVID-19. This chain links TRBV28 with TRBJ1-2; D call uncertain. CDR3 sequence reads: CASSSPNGYTF. The DNA of the CDR3 is TGTGCCAGCAGTTCTCCTAATGGCTACACCTTC.